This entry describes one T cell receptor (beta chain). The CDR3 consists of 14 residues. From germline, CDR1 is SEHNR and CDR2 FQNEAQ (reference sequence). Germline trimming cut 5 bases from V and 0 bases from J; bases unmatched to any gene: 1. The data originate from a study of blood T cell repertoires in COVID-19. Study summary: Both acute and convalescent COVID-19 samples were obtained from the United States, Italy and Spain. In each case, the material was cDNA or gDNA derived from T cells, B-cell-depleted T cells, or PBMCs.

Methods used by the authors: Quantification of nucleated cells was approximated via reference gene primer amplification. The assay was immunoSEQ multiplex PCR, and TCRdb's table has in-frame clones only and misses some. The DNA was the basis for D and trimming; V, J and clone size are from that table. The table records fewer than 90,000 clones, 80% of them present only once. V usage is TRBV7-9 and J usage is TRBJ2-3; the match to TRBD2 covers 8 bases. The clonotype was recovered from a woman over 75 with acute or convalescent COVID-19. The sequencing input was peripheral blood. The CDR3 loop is CASSPSGSTDTQYF. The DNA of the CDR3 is TGTGCCAGCAGCCCTAGCGGGAGCACAGATACGCAGTATTTT.